One sample yielded the 27 T cell receptor beta chains listed below, sequenced in a study of T cell responses to AZD1222 COVID-19 vaccine. The protocol was immunoSEQ multiplex PCR, while the TCRdb copy is restricted to in-frame clones and leaves out a portion. The table has about 140,000 clones, 85% to 95% seen once. This specimen was peripheral blood, taken on day 0 of AZD1222 vaccination. These receptor sequences come from an adult in good health.

The chain links TRBV24-1 to TRBJ2-2; 9 bases match TRBD1. The CDR3 runs 15 residues. CDR1 KGHDR and CDR2 SFDVKD come from the germline V gene. With 4 bases clipped from V and 6 bases from J, the junction kept 5 bases outside the gene matches. The CDR3 DNA follows: TGTGCCACCAGTGAGGCGACAGGGGGGCCCGGGGAGCTGTTTTTT. Its protein is CATSEATGGPGELFF.

The chain links TRBV7-2 to TRBJ1-1; possibly TRBD1 for D (6 bases). The CDR3 contains 14 residues. The V and J ends lost 0 bases and 4 bases respectively, with 9 bases between them. Germline CDR1 and CDR2: SGHTA and FQGNSA. The CDR3 spells CASSLARGRTEAFF. As DNA, the CDR3 is TGTGCCAGCAGCTTAGCCAGGGGACGCACTGAAGCTTTCTTT.

The chain's CDR3 is CASSVEGFTGELFF. The CDR3 DNA is TGTGCCAGCAGCGTAGAAGGGTTCACCGGGGAGCTGTTTTTT. The V and J genes are TRBV9 and TRBJ2-2; D is undetermined. V shed 0 bases and J shed 4 bases, with 7 bases lying between them. Per the germline V gene, CDR1 is SGDLS and CDR2 is YYNGEE. The CDR3 runs 14 residues.

The chain recombines TRBV29-1 with TRBJ1-2; D might be TRBD1 (5 bases). With 3 bases removed from V and 2 bases from J, the gap between germline ends came to 7 bases. CDR1 is SQVTM, CDR2 ANQGSEA, per germline. The length of the CDR3 is 12 residues. For the CDR3, the DNA is TGCAGCGTTGAGACAGTCAACTATGGCTACACCTTC. Amino acid sequence: CSVETVNYGYTF.

V usage is TRBV11-2 and J usage is TRBJ1-2; the match to TRBD1 covers 7 bases. With V trimmed by 5 bases and J by 4 bases, 7 bases remained unmatched. CDR3 length: 14 amino acids. The V gene's germline CDR1 is SGHAT and CDR2 FQNNGV. DNA for the CDR3: TGTGCCAGCAGCACGAACAGGGGAGTCTATGGCTACACCTTC. It is translated as CASSTNRGVYGYTF.

The V call is TRBV28, the J call TRBJ1-2, with 7 bases lining up with TRBD1. V lost 6 bases, J lost 4 bases, and 8 bases stayed unmatched. From germline, CDR1 is MDHEN and CDR2 SYDVKM. CDR3 size: 14 residues. The CDR3, as DNA: TGTGCCAGCAGGGATACAGGGGCCGGCTATGGCTACACCTTC. The encoded protein is CASRDTGAGYGYTF.

This sequence joins TRBV30 and TRBJ2-6, with D uncertain. Between the trimmed V and J ends, which lost 1 base and 4 bases, there was a span of 5 bases. CDR3 length: 13 amino acids. CDR1 and CDR2 from the germline V gene are GTSNPN and SVGIG (reference sequence). The CDR3 DNA is TGTGCCTGGAGTGGTGGAGGGGCCAACGTCCTGACTTTC. Translation: CAWSGGGANVLTF.

The table lists this clone with a count of one. The chain combines TRBV11-1 with TRBJ1-1, with D maybe TRBD1 (6 bases). Trimming took 0 bases from V and 0 from J, leaving 14 bases between them. This CDR3 spans 17 amino acids. Germline-derived CDR1 and CDR2 are SGHAT and FQDESV (reference sequence). The CDR3 DNA follows: TGTGCCAGCAGCTTAGCGCCCACAGGGCCGGTGAACACTGAAGCTTTCTTT. Translating gives CASSLAPTGPVNTEAFF.

The chain links TRBV18 to TRBJ1-2, with D perhaps matching TRBD1 (6 bases). CDR3 length equals 15 residues. Germline CDR1 is KGHSH and CDR2 is LQKENI. Deletions cut 4 bases from V and 0 bases from J, with 12 bases between. CDR3 region: CASSHRDTTNYGYTF. The CDR3, as DNA: TGTGCCAGCTCACACAGGGACACAACTAACTATGGCTACACCTTC.

V and J are TRBV7-9 and TRBJ1-3, with D uncertain. Looked up from germline, CDR1 is SEHNR and CDR2 is FQNEAQ (reference sequence). V gave up 5 bases and J gave up 1 base, with 3 bases separating them. This CDR3 spans 12 amino acids. The CDR3 here is CASSISGNTIYF. The CDR3 coding sequence is TGTGCCAGCAGCATATCTGGAAACACCATATATTTT.

The chain couples TRBV2 to TRBJ2-7; possibly TRBD2 for D (7 bases). Trimming pared 10 bases from V and 5 bases from J, leaving 18 bases between. This CDR3 has 13 residues. Germline values: CDR1 SNHLY, CDR2 FYNNEI. CDR3 sequence reads: CATGGQGGDEQYF. CDR3 DNA: TGTGCCACCGGGGGGCAGGGTGGGGACGAGCAGTACTTC. The full variable domain, in which reference TRBV2 and TRBJ2-7 provide the parts outside the CDR3, is EPEVTQTPSHQVTQMGQEVILRCVPISNHLYFYWYRQILGQKVEFLVSFYNNEISEKSEIFDDQFSVERPDGSNFTLKIRSTKLEDSAMYFCATGGQGGDEQYFGPGTRLTVT.

The J gene is TRBJ2-3, the V gene TRBV6-1; TRBD2 is a possible D gene (7 bases). Germline CDR1 MNHNS, CDR2 SASEGT. Deletions cut 0 bases from V and 5 bases from J, with 18 bases between. This CDR3 is 17 amino acids long. CDR3 in DNA: TGTGCCAGCAGTGAAGCGCTTCAAGCGCGGGGGCGAGATACGCAGTATTTT. Translated, it gives CASSEALQARGRDTQYF.

In DNA form, the CDR3 reads TGTGCCAGTAGTCACGCGGACAGCTACTATGGCTACACCTTC. Translated, it gives CASSHADSYYGYTF. The chain employs TRBV19 and TRBJ1-2; TRBD1 is a possible D gene (6 bases). V was trimmed by 5 bases and J by 3 bases, leaving 13 bases between them. Per the germline V gene, CDR1 is LNHDA and CDR2 is SQIVND (reference sequence). The CDR3 is 14 amino acids.

V gene TRBV9 combines with J gene TRBJ1-2; 7 bases are shared with TRBD1. After removal of 7 bases from V and 8 bases from J, the junction contained 5 bases not matched to a gene. The CDR3 spans 11 residues. Germline V gene sequence: CDR1 SGDLS, CDR2 YYNGEE. The CDR3 sequence is CASRQGEGYTF. CDR3 DNA sequence: TGTGCCAGCCGACAGGGTGAGGGCTACACCTTC.

CDR3 in amino acids: CASTPGTGLEQYF. CDR3 in DNA: TGTGCCAGCACTCCCGGGACAGGGCTCGAGCAGTACTTC. The chain combines TRBV7-9 with TRBJ2-7, with TRBD1 identical over 9 bases. Germline CDR1 reads SEHNR; CDR2 reads FQNEAQ (reference sequence). The CDR3 contains 13 residues. V shed 7 bases, J shed 6 bases, and the junction held 7 bases outside the gene matches.

The chain joins TRBV18 to TRBJ1-5; D unresolved. CDR1 KGHSH and CDR2 LQKENI come from the germline V gene. V was trimmed by 1 base and J by 2 bases, leaving 12 bases between them. CDR3 size: 16 residues. CDR3: CASSPQTAVGNQPQHF. In nucleotides, the CDR3 is TGTGCCAGCTCACCACAAACGGCGGTCGGCAATCAGCCCCAGCATTTT.

As regards this clone: The sample has other DNA sequences that encode this CDR3 too. V and J are TRBV28 and TRBJ1-5; a possible D gene is TRBD1 (5 bases). The CDR3 is 13 amino acids. Germline assignment: CDR1 MDHEN and CDR2 SYDVKM. V lost 2 bases, J lost 8 bases, and 10 bases lay in between. The CDR3 DNA reads TGTGCCAGCAGTTTAGGGGGAGTTAAGCCCCAGCATTTT. Its translation is CASSLGGVKPQHF.

This chain connects TRBV11-2 to TRBJ1-4; TRBD1 might be the D (5 bases). This CDR3 has 15 residues. V was trimmed by 4 bases and J by 4 bases, leaving 13 bases between them. Per germline, CDR1 SGHAT and CDR2 FQNNGV. In nucleotides, the CDR3 is TGTGCCAGCAGCTCTAGCTGGGGCCTTAATGAAAAACTGTTTTTT. It is translated as CASSSSWGLNEKLFF. The variable domain in full, completed from reference TRBV11-2 and TRBJ1-4, reads EAGVAQSPRYKIIEKRQSVAFWCNPISGHATLYWYQQILGQGPKLLIQFQNNGVVDDSQLPKDRFSAERLKGVDSTLKIQPAKLEDSAVYLCASSSSWGLNEKLFFGSGTQLSVL.

The V and J genes are TRBV4-1 and TRBJ1-3, with D possibly being TRBD1 (6 bases). Germline V gene lookup returns CDR1 MGHRA and CDR2 YSYEKL. V was trimmed by 3 bases and J by 1 base, leaving 10 bases between them. This CDR3 comprises 15 residues. The CDR3 nucleotides are TGCGCCAGCAGCCACCCAGGGGTATCTGGAAACACCATATATTTT. Translating gives CASSHPGVSGNTIYF.

This clone was seen once. V gene TRBV11-2 combines with J gene TRBJ1-3; the match to TRBD1 covers 8 bases. The germline gives CDR1 SGHAT, CDR2 FQNNGV. The J segment lost 4 bases and the V segment lost 1 base, leaving 12 bases of the junction unmatched. CDR3 length: 18 amino acids. CDR3 region: CASSLALRGRQGGNTIYF. DNA for the CDR3: TGTGCCAGCAGCTTAGCCCTCCGGGGCCGACAGGGGGGAAACACCATATATTTT.

J is TRBJ1-6 and V is TRBV6-5; D may be TRBD1 (6 bases). Per the germline V gene, CDR1 is MNHEY and CDR2 is SVGAGI. V was trimmed by 7 bases and J by 7 bases, leaving 14 bases between them. The CDR3 consists of 14 residues. The CDR3 bases are TGTGCCAGCACTACCCAGGGGTACAATTCACCCCTCCACTTT. It specifies CASTTQGYNSPLHF.

The genes are TRBV6-1 and TRBJ1-5; tentative D call: TRBD1 (5 bases). CDR3 length: 13 residues. Germline V gives CDR1 MNHNS, CDR2 SASEGT. The V end lost 3 bases, the J end lost 4 bases, and 7 bases lay between the germline ends. CDR3 nucleotide sequence: TGTGCCAGCAGTGAGGGACCTAATCAGCCCCAGCATTTT. It codes for CASSEGPNQPQHF.

The V and J genes are TRBV4-1 and TRBJ2-1; D not certain. The CDR3 spans 17 residues. Germline CDR1 reads MGHRA; CDR2 reads YSYEKL. Trimming pared 0 bases from V and 0 bases from J, leaving 12 bases between. CDR3 nucleotides: TGCGCCAGCAGCCAAGATCCTATACGGAGCTCCTACAATGAGCAGTTCTTC. Its translation is CASSQDPIRSSYNEQFF.

The V call is TRBV6-2 or TRBV6-3, the J call TRBJ1-1, with D uncertain. CDR1 MNHEY and CDR2 SVGEGT come from the germline V gene. The V end was cut by 0 bases, the J end by 4 bases, with 9 bases between. There are 14 residues in the CDR3. CDR3 in DNA: TGTGCCAGCAGTTACTCGTGGGAGGGCACTGAAGCTTTCTTT. This encodes CASSYSWEGTEAFF.

The chain uses TRBV4-1 and TRBJ2-7; 9 bases match TRBD2. CDR3 length: 15 amino acids. Germline V CDR1 and CDR2: MGHRA, YSYEKL. The V and J ends lost 0 bases and 4 bases, in that order; junction bases with no gene match: 4. CDR3 protein: CASSQDTAGGYEQYF. CDR3 nucleotide sequence: TGCGCCAGCAGCCAAGATACAGCGGGGGGTTACGAGCAGTACTTC.

This chain links TRBV11-2 with TRBJ1-1, with 12 bases that match TRBD1. Trimming removed 6 bases from V and 4 bases from J; junction bases left unmatched: 15. CDR3 length: 18 amino acids. The germline V gene has CDR1 SGHAT and CDR2 FQNNGV. The CDR3 bases are TGTGCCAGCAGACCCTCGACAGCGGGACAGGGGGCGAGCACTGAAGCTTTCTTT. Encoded protein: CASRPSTAGQGASTEAFF.

The chain combines TRBV6-2 or TRBV6-3 with TRBJ1-2; D perhaps matches TRBD1 (5 bases). The CDR3 covers 15 residues. The germline V gene encodes CDR1 MNHEY and CDR2 SVGEGT. Trimming took 2 bases from V and 2 from J, leaving 12 bases between them. In DNA form, the CDR3 reads TGTGCCAGCAGTTACCCCCAGGGAGGGAACTATGGCTACACCTTC. Translated: CASSYPQGGNYGYTF.